Presented here are 2 T cell receptor beta chains from one specimen sequenced in a study of T cell responses to AZD1222 COVID-19 vaccine (TCRdb year 2021). Libraries were made using the immunoSEQ multiplex PCR assay. The clones in this table, taken by TCRdb from immuneACCESS, are in-frame only. Not every clone is retained; where verified, under half of the shortfall comes from an unresolved V gene, and the cause of the rest is unknown. For this sample the table gives 150,000 to 200,000 clones, of which 92% were detected only once. 4.4% of the sample belongs to the ten largest clones. The time point label corresponds to: baseline before first vaccination. The treatment or condition label, as the study defines it: meningococcal conjugate vaccine given as trial control. The specimen comprised peripheral blood, sampled on day 0 of MenACWY control vaccination. The receptor source for this set is an adult in good health.

The genes are TRBV11-2 and TRBJ1-4, with 7 positions matching TRBD1. CDR1 SGHAT and CDR2 FQNNGV come from the germline V gene. The CDR3 contains 17 residues. V dropped 4 bases and J dropped 4; count of bases not matched to a gene: 12. CDR3: CASSSYDRVVDNEKLFF. The CDR3 DNA reads TGTGCCAGCAGCTCCTACGACAGGGTGGTTGATAATGAAAAACTGTTTTTT.

The chain is built from TRBV7-2 and TRBJ2-5; the match to TRBD2 covers 8 bases. CDR3 length: 16 residues. J gave up 1 base and V 5 bases, and 9 bases lay outside the gene matches. Germline CDR1 SGHTA, CDR2 FQGNSA. CDR3 nucleotide sequence: TGTGCCAGCAGCCCCGCGATAGGACTAGCCCAAGAGACCCAGTACTTC. This encodes CASSPAIGLAQETQYF.